What follows is one TCR beta chain and its context. What antigen it recognizes has not been identified. No clone much larger than this one lies a single base away; base qualities are absent. Using the deep immunoSEQ assay, multiplex PCR amplified TCR CDR3 regions from genomic DNA. Extracted genomic DNA from each cell subset was distributed evenly across all wells of several immunoSEQ 96-well plates, and each plate was treated as a replicate. For sorted subsets, approximately 210 ng of genomic DNA, equivalent to roughly 33,000 T cell genomes, went into each replicate PCR. The purified libraries were quantified using a Qubit 3.0 fluorometer, sized with a Bioanalyzer 2100, and then quantified again using the KAPA Library Quantification kit. Every immunoSEQ 96-well plate was sequenced on a separate single-read 150-cycle Illumina NextSeq 550 flow cell. In the original analysis: Because the immunoSEQ output held only junctional sequences and lacked quality scores, the filtering could not match the filtering applied to full-length reads. Sequences were annotated with PyIR, a Python wrapper for IgBLAST v1.9, and V/J genes and CDR3 were assigned using IMGT germline references. Reads were filtered out if the reads had weak V/J assignments (E-value above 1e-6), no CDR3, stop codons, out-of-frame junctions, or ambiguous translated residues. A V3J clonotype was defined by an identical inferred V gene, J gene, and CDR3 amino acid sequence. The percentage overlap between two repertoires was calculated by dividing the number of shared unique clonotypes by the size of the smaller repertoire. RTK rarefaction, the Chao1 estimator, and Recon v2.1 estimates of unobserved clonotypes were used to assess repertoire richness. Generation probabilities for all TCRbeta clonotypes obtained by the gDNA method from a handful of donors were computed using OLGA. The clones in this table, taken by TCRdb from immuneACCESS, are in-frame only. Not every clone is retained; where verified, under half of the shortfall comes from an unresolved V gene, and the cause of the rest is unknown. The D gene and trimming were derived from the DNA, and the V and J assignments and clone size from that table. Counted in this sample were some 1.1 million clones; 70% to 85% of them appeared once. The top ten hold 0.85% to 1% of the sample.

These data belong to a study of shared clonotypes between healthy human individuals (dated by TCRdb to about 2020). At the level of the whole study: A couple of women and a few men aged 18 to 49 years were included in the cohort. Leukapheresis yielded between about 0.94 and 9.5 billion PBMCs per donor. Different laboratories and diverse techniques were used to prepare libraries and sequence TCR repertoires, to increase sequencing depth and limit assay-specific biases. To estimate repertoire size and how much clonotypes are shared between individuals, the study performed deep sequencing of blood TCR repertoires from five healthy adults. For each donor, CD4 naive and CD4 memory were each run on three plates, CD8 naive on two plates, and CD8 memory on one plate.

The full study reports these points: Because the study included a small number of donors, the genetic and exposure-history diversity represented was limited. Rarefaction of sorted-subset datasets indicated incomplete sequencing despite the large sequencing depth. Sampling was restricted to blood, and TCR repertoires in tissue are likely to differ from TCR repertoires in blood. Clonotypes shared by all four sorted-subset donors showed higher generation probabilities than non-shared clonotypes. Sharing across a few donors was observed for approximately 4.6% of naive CD4, 3.5% of naive CD8, roughly 2.3% of memory CD4, and 0.4% of memory CD8 clonotypes. Estimated clonotype richness was generally larger for naive than for memory subsets. Based on pairwise subsampling, the degree of clonotype sharing among donors was expected to be affected by sequencing depth.

Healthy HIV-negative adults with no recently reported acute infections or vaccinations were included as donors. Every donor was a Caucasian adult residing in Nashville, Tennessee, USA. CD4+ T cells were enriched by magnetic negative selection; naive cells were then positively selected on CD45RA, and the negative fraction formed the memory subset. Blood was obtained by leukapheresis, after which PBMCs were separated by Ficoll-Histopaque density gradient centrifugation and cryopreserved in liquid nitrogen vapor phase. Purity and quantity of every magnetically sorted T cell population were checked by analytical flow cytometry. Genomic DNA was isolated from every sorted fraction and measured by UV absorbance on a Nanodrop 2000c. Taken from cysteine to phenylalanine, the CDR3 has 16 residues. This entry keeps only the CDR3 DNA: 48 bases, framed from base 1. V is pruned by 3 bases and J by 1 base, leaving 3 bases of the junction without a gene match. CDR1 and CDR2, per the germline V gene (reference sequence), are SEHNR and FQNEAQ.

The V gene is TRBV7-9 and the J gene is TRBJ2-5, with 12 junctional bases fitting TRBD2. Sequenced: memory CD4+ T cells from PBMCs. Read against the paper, the sample's cell subset or site label means: CD45RA-negative fraction. This clonotype was sampled from a man between 18 and 35 years old in good health. Some clones in this sample may be carry-over from other donors' samples. The DNA sequence reads TGTGCCAGCAGCTTTCGACTAGCGGGAGCCCAAGAGACCCAGTACTTC. It translates to CASSFRLAGAQETQYF.